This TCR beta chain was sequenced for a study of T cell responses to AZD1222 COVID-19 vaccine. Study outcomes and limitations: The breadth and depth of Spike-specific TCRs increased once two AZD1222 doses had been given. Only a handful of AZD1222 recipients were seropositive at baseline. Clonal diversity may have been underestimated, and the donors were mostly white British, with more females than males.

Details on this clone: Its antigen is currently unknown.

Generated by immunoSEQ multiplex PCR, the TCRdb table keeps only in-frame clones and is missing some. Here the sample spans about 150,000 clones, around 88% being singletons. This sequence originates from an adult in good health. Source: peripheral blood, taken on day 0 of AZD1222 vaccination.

CDR3 sequence reads: CAISERGGGNTIYF. The CDR3 DNA reads as TGTGCCATCAGTGAGCGAGGGGGCGGAAACACCATATATTTT. V is TRBV10-3 and J is TRBJ1-3; 7 nucleotides match TRBD1. The CDR3 length is 14 residues. Germline CDR1 and CDR2: ENHRY and SYGVKD. V shed 2 bases, J shed 4 bases, and the junction held 2 bases outside the gene matches.